The next 29 T cell receptor beta chains were all read from a single sample in a study of PD-L1 blockade in urothelial cancer. Repertoires were generated with immunoSEQ multiplex PCR, while TCRdb's copy carries only in-frame clones and drops some. The sample yields approximately 110,000 clones, approximately 90% seen once. Specified time point: peripheral blood 6 weeks after treatment start. The material was PBMCs, obtained around atezolizumab (anti-PD-L1) treatment. Receptors originate from a man aged 60-69 years with urothelial cancer.

In its sample, this clone was seen once. The chain joins TRBV27 to TRBJ1-4; D may be TRBD1 (6 bases). The CDR3 runs to 15 residues. Germline V CDR1 and CDR2: MNHEY, SMNVEV (reference sequence). V lost 0 bases, J lost 4 bases, and 9 bases lay in between. The CDR3 DNA follows: TGTGCCAGCAGTTTATCGCGGGGGCGTAATGAAAAACTGTTTTTT. Translation: CASSLSRGRNEKLFF. The full variable domain, rest sourced from reference TRBV27 and TRBJ1-4, is EAQVTQNPRYLITVTGKKLTVTCSQNMNHEYMSWYRQDPGLGLRQIYYSMNVEVTDKGDVPEGYKVSRKEKRNFPLILESPSPNQTSLYFCASSLSRGRNEKLFFGSGTQLSVL.

The chain carries TRBV7-3 and TRBJ2-6, with 11 bases lining up with TRBD2. The CDR3 is 17 amino acids. The V and J ends lost 5 bases and 2 bases, in that order; junction bases with no gene match: 5. The germline V gene encodes CDR1 SGHTA and CDR2 FQGTGA. The CDR3 is CASSPKGLAAGANVLTF. The CDR3 nucleotides are TGTGCCAGCAGCCCAAAGGGACTAGCGGCTGGGGCCAACGTCCTGACTTTC.

The chain couples TRBV5-1 to TRBJ2-5; a possible D gene is TRBD1 (6 bases). The CDR3 has 21 amino acids. Between the trimmed V and J ends, which lost 6 bases and 4 bases, there was a span of 37 bases. Germline CDR1 and CDR2: SGHRS and YFSETQ. This CDR3 is CASTPRGLVFGAGYYTETQYF. The CDR3, as DNA: TGCGCCAGCACCCCCAGGGGCTTGGTGTTCGGCGCGGGTTATTATACAGAGACCCAGTACTTC. Using reference TRBV5-1 and TRBJ2-5 for the parts outside the CDR3, the full variable domain is KAGVTQTPRYLIKTRGQQVTLSCSPISGHRSVSWYQQTPGQGLQFLFEYFSETQRNKGNFPGRFSGRQFSNSRSEMNVSTLELGDSALYLCASTPRGLVFGAGYYTETQYFGPGTRLLVL.

The V call is TRBV5-1, the J call TRBJ1-3; maybe TRBD1 (6 bases). The CDR3 covers 14 residues. V was trimmed by 2 bases and J by 1 base, leaving 7 bases between them. Germline CDR1 SGHRS, CDR2 YFSETQ. The CDR3 is CASSLTGSGNTIYF. CDR3 in DNA: TGCGCCAGCAGCTTAACAGGGTCTGGAAACACCATATATTTT.

V is TRBV5-1 and J is TRBJ2-3; tentative D call: TRBD1 (6 bases). V lost 7 bases and J lost 3, with 18 bases in between. There are 15 residues in the CDR3. Looked up from germline, CDR1 is SGHRS and CDR2 is YFSETQ. The CDR3 region is CASGLAGGSTDTQYF. DNA for the CDR3: TGCGCCAGCGGATTAGCTGGGGGCTCGACAGATACGCAGTATTTT.

The J gene is TRBJ2-5, the V gene TRBV5-1, with TRBD2 identical over 12 bases. CDR1 and CDR2 (germline): SGHRS, YFSETQ. The trim removed 0 bases at V and 5 bases at J, leaving 8 bases unmatched. There are 17 residues in the CDR3. CDR3 in amino acids: CASSLGKTLAGGETQYF. In DNA, the CDR3 is TGCGCCAGCAGCTTGGGGAAAACTCTAGCGGGAGGGGAGACCCAGTACTTC.

This sequence joins TRBV19 and TRBJ2-1, with 8 positions matching TRBD2. This CDR3 region has 13 residues. Germline values: CDR1 LNHDA, CDR2 SQIVND (reference sequence). J was trimmed by 9 bases and V by 7 bases; bases with no gene match: 8. CDR3 sequence: CASNSLGTSEQFF. In DNA form, the CDR3 reads TGTGCCAGTAACTCTCTTGGGACTAGTGAGCAGTTCTTC.

The chain uses TRBV18 and TRBJ2-2; 10 bases agree with TRBD1. This CDR3 has 15 amino acids. Germline values: CDR1 KGHSH, CDR2 LQKENI. V lost 3 bases to trimming and J lost 3 bases; unmatched junction nucleotides: 1. The CDR3 DNA reads TGTGCCAGCTCACCCGGGACAGGGGACACCGGGGAGCTGTTTTTT. Translation: CASSPGTGDTGELFF.

The rearrangement joins TRBV4-2 to TRBJ1-6; no firm D call. The CDR3 runs 14 residues. The V and J ends lost 0 bases and 8 bases respectively, with 8 bases between them. Germline V gene lookup returns CDR1 LGHNA and CDR2 YNFKEQ. CDR3 sequence (DNA): TGTGCCAGCAGCCAAGAGGCCAGTCATTCACCCCTCCACTTT. Translated, it gives CASSQEASHSPLHF.

The rearrangement links TRBV6-1 to TRBJ1-2; D unresolved. CDR1 is MNHNS and CDR2 is SASEGT in the germline V gene. The CDR3 is 14 amino acids. Trimming cost V 5 bases and J 4 bases, with 14 bases left between them. The CDR3 DNA follows: TGTGCCAGCAGTCCCTCGGCGGTTTTCTATGGCTACACCTTC. Residues: CASSPSAVFYGYTF.

The rearrangement joins TRBV7-3 to TRBJ1-2; 8 bases align to TRBD1. The CDR3 sequence is 14 residues long. The trim removed 3 bases at V and 4 bases at J, leaving 4 bases unmatched. Looked up from germline, CDR1 is SGHTA and CDR2 is FQGTGA. Written as DNA, the CDR3 is TGTGCCAGCAGCTTCGATGGACAGGGCTATGGCTACACCTTC. Its protein product is CASSFDGQGYGYTF.

This clone has only one observation. The V gene is TRBV14, the J gene TRBJ2-3; 12 positions agree with TRBD2. The CDR3 covers 18 residues. Looked up from germline, CDR1 is SGHDN and CDR2 is FVKESK. The J segment lost 8 bases and the V segment lost 3 bases, leaving 15 bases of the junction unmatched. The chain's CDR3 is CASSHPLWTSGVMGTQYF. The CDR3 nucleotides are TGTGCCAGCAGCCACCCCCTTTGGACTAGCGGGGTTATGGGTACGCAGTATTTT.

J is TRBJ1-1 and V is TRBV7-8; 9 bases map to TRBD1. The CDR3 has 16 residues. CDR1 and CDR2 from the germline V gene are SGHVS and FQNEAQ. The V gene end was trimmed by 1 base and the J gene end by 2 bases; junction bases not matched to a gene: 5. The CDR3 bases are TGTGCCAGCAGCTTAGGAGGGGACAGGGCCAACACTGAAGCTTTCTTT. It translates to CASSLGGDRANTEAFF.

The V gene is TRBV4-3, the J gene TRBJ2-1, with 8 positions matching TRBD1. Germline values: CDR1 LGHNA, CDR2 YSLEER. The J segment lost 9 bases and the V segment lost 5 bases, leaving 9 bases of the junction unmatched. The CDR3 runs 14 residues. The CDR3 sequence is CASSRHQGASEQFF. DNA of the CDR3: TGCGCCAGCAGCAGACACCAGGGGGCGAGTGAGCAGTTCTTC.

The chain employs TRBV6-5 and TRBJ1-2; 12 nucleotides align to TRBD1. CDR1 is MNHEY and CDR2 is SVGAGI in the germline V gene. CDR3 length equals 14 residues. Losses at the gene ends were 6 bases for V and 6 bases for J; bases not matched to a gene: 5. CDR3 DNA sequence: TGTGCCAGCAGCACCGGGACAGGGGGCGATGGCTACACCTTC. Translated: CASSTGTGGDGYTF.

The rearrangement uses TRBV4-3 and TRBJ1-2; no reliable D call. The germline V gene has CDR1 LGHNA and CDR2 YSLEER. This CDR3 has 15 amino acids. V was trimmed by 0 bases and J by 6 bases, leaving 14 bases between them. For the CDR3, the DNA is TGCGCCAGCAGCCAAGATCTGGGGAGTCCAGATGGCTACACCTTC. Protein product: CASSQDLGSPDGYTF.

This chain joins TRBV19 and TRBJ2-1, with D perhaps TRBD1 (6 bases). Trimming took off 8 bases at V and 9 bases at J, with 17 bases between the two ends. The length of the CDR3 is 13 residues. Germline V gene lookup returns CDR1 LNHDA and CDR2 SQIVND (reference sequence). In DNA, the CDR3 is TGTGCCAGTGCGGACGTAGGGGGTTTTGAGCAGTTCTTC. Translation: CASADVGGFEQFF.

This chain joins TRBV7-3 and TRBJ2-5; TRBD2 is a possible D gene (7 bases). V lost 5 bases to trimming and J lost 1 base, with 11 bases between them. This CDR3 comprises 14 residues. Germline CDR1 SGHTA, CDR2 FQGTGA. As DNA, the CDR3 is TGTGCCAGCAGCCGACGGGGGGCCCAAGAGACCCAGTACTTC. This codes for CASSRRGAQETQYF.

This clone was counted only a few times. The V gene is TRBV5-1, the J gene TRBJ1-1; D remains unclear. CDR3 length: 13 amino acids. The germline V gene has CDR1 SGHRS and CDR2 YFSETQ. V was trimmed by 0 bases and J by 5 bases, leaving 8 bases between them. The CDR3 DNA is TGCGCCAGCAGCTTGGGACCGGGAACTGAAGCTTTCTTT. It encodes CASSLGPGTEAFF.

This clone was found once. This chain uses TRBV28 with TRBJ2-5; the match to TRBD1 covers 8 bases. The CDR3 consists of 12 residues. V was clipped by 6 bases and J by 5 bases; unmatched bases: 2. Germline V gene data show CDR1 as MDHEN and CDR2 as SYDVKM. The CDR3: CASRDRDETQYF. Written as DNA, the CDR3 is TGTGCCAGCAGGGACAGGGATGAGACCCAGTACTTC.

This chain joins TRBV28 and TRBJ2-7; D may be TRBD2 (5 bases). The CDR3 spans 12 residues. V was cut by 8 bases and J by 4 bases, with 12 bases left in between. Germline V lookup: CDR1 MDHEN, CDR2 SYDVKM. CDR3 sequence (DNA): TGTGCCAGCCGTCTGGCGGGTTACGAGCAGTACTTC. This sequence encodes CASRLAGYEQYF.

J is TRBJ2-3 and V is TRBV6-1, with D possibly matching TRBD1 (7 bases). Per germline, CDR1 MNHNS and CDR2 SASEGT. The CDR3 contains 13 residues. Trimming stripped 7 bases from V and 6 bases from J, with 14 bases between. In DNA form, the CDR3 reads TGTGCCAGCACCAGGGCAGGGGGGGATACGCAGTATTTT. Residues: CASTRAGGDTQYF.

The rearrangement links TRBV29-1 to TRBJ2-7; 13 nucleotides line up with TRBD2. The CDR3 extends over 20 amino acids. Trimming removed 2 bases from V and 4 bases from J; junction bases left unmatched: 20. CDR1 is SQVTM and CDR2 is ANQGSEA in the germline V gene. The CDR3 region is CSVESSFGLAGEALAYEQYF. In DNA, the CDR3 is TGCAGCGTTGAAAGTTCTTTCGGACTAGCGGGAGAAGCGCTGGCTTACGAGCAGTACTTC.

The V and J genes are TRBV5-4 and TRBJ1-1, with 9 bases fitting TRBD1. Germline CDR1 reads SGHNT; CDR2 reads YYREEE (reference sequence). This CDR3 is built from 15 residues. After removal of 4 bases from V and 1 base from J, the junction contained 5 bases not matched to a gene. The chain's CDR3 is CASSTPGQGNTEAFF. The DNA of the CDR3 is TGTGCCAGCAGCACACCGGGACAGGGGAACACTGAAGCTTTCTTT.

The chain employs TRBV10-3 and TRBJ1-1; TRBD1 matches 8 bases. Unmatched junction bases numbered 5, after V lost 5 bases and J lost 3 bases. CDR3 length: 14 residues. Germline V gene lookup returns CDR1 ENHRY and CDR2 SYGVKD. This CDR3 is CAISWTGMDTEAFF. The CDR3 region has the DNA TGTGCCATCAGTTGGACAGGGATGGACACTGAAGCTTTCTTT.

This rearrangement joins TRBV2 to TRBJ1-2, with D perhaps TRBD1 (6 bases). Germline CDR1 reads SNHLY; CDR2 reads FYNNEI. The V and J ends lost 7 bases and 3 bases respectively, with 15 bases between them. The length of the CDR3 is 14 residues. CDR3 sequence: CASKTGAGDYGYTF. In DNA form, the CDR3 reads TGTGCCAGCAAAACGGGGGCGGGAGACTATGGCTACACCTTC.

The J gene is TRBJ1-1, the V gene TRBV30; D gene uncertain. Trimming left V 4 bases short and J 5 bases short, with 11 bases between. CDR1 is GTSNPN, CDR2 SVGIG, per germline (reference sequence). The CDR3 covers 12 residues. Written as DNA, the CDR3 is TGTGCCTGGATTCGTCCCGCGACTGAAGCTTTCTTT. Encoded protein: CAWIRPATEAFF.

J is TRBJ2-7 and V is TRBV4-3, with 8 nucleotides matching TRBD1. Germline-derived CDR1 and CDR2 are LGHNA and YSLEER. This CDR3 spans 14 amino acids. Germline trimming cut 5 bases from V and 2 bases from J; bases unmatched to any gene: 5. DNA of the CDR3: TGCGCCAGCAGCACCGGGACAGGACCCTACGAGCAGTACTTC. This codes for CASSTGTGPYEQYF.

The chain is built from TRBV2 and TRBJ1-1; D call uncertain. The CDR3 covers 13 residues. Germline values: CDR1 SNHLY, CDR2 FYNNEI. V was cut by 7 bases and J by 0 bases, with 9 bases left in between. CDR3 amino acids: CASNENMNTEAFF. The CDR3 nucleotides read TGTGCCAGCAATGAGAACATGAACACTGAAGCTTTCTTT.